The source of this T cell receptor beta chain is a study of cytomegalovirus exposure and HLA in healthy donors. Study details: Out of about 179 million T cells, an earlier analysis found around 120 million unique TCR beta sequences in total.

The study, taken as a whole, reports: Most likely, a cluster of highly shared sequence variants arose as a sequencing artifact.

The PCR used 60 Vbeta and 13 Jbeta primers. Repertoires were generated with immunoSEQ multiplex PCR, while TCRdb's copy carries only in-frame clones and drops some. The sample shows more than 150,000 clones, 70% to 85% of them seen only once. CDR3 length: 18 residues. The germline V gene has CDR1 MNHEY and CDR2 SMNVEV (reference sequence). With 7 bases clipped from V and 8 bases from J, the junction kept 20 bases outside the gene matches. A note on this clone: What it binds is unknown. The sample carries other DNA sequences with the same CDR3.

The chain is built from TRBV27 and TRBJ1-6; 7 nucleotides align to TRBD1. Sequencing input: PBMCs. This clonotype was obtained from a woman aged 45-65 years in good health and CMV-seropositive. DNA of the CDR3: TGTGCCAGCAAACGGATAATCGACAGGGAAAGTCCCGATTCACCCCTCCACTTT. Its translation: CASKRIIDRESPDSPLHF.